Listed here are 20 T cell receptor beta chains from one sample, sequenced in a study of beta chain features in type 1 diabetes. Sequenced material consisted of expressed TCRB transcripts (all of the isolated RNA was reverse transcribed). The assay was immunoSEQ multiplex PCR, and TCRdb's table has in-frame clones only and misses some. In the table there are more than 250,000 clones, over 12% of which are singletons. Findings and limits, study-wide: For Type 1 diabetes patients, all four CD4+ subsets carried TCRB CDR3s that were moderately but significantly shorter.

These receptors are not linked to any known antigen. Sequencing was carried out using naive CD4+ T cells from blood. The receptors come from a man aged 18 to 35 with type 1 diabetes.

This clone was counted only a few times. The J gene is TRBJ2-1, the V gene TRBV5-1, with D possibly being TRBD2 (8 bases). Germline V gives CDR1 SGHRS, CDR2 YFSETQ. The ends were cut back, 3 bases at V and 6 bases at J, with 19 bases in the middle. CDR3 length: 16 amino acids. CDR3 residues: CASSWRGLAGFNEQFF. The CDR3 DNA is TGCGCCAGCAGCTGGAGGGGGCTAGCGGGCTTCAATGAGCAGTTCTTC.

This clone has more than one count but fewer than ten. This chain joins TRBV7-2 and TRBJ2-2; D is perhaps TRBD2 (6 bases). With 1 base removed from V and 3 bases from J, the gap between germline ends came to 9 bases. CDR1 and CDR2 (germline): SGHTA, FQGNSA. The CDR3 has 15 residues. Written as DNA, the CDR3 is TGTGCCAGCAGCTTAGTCTGGGGGGACACCGGGGAGCTGTTTTTT. Amino acid sequence: CASSLVWGDTGELFF.

The table lists this clone with a few counts. CDR3 loop: CASSLGTSGDTQYF. The CDR3 nucleotides are TGTGCCAGCAGCTTAGGGACTAGCGGAGATACGCAGTATTTT. V gene TRBV11-3 combines with J gene TRBJ2-3; 10 positions agree with TRBD2. J was trimmed by 5 bases and V by 1 base; bases with no gene match: 0. Germline CDR1 is SGHNT and CDR2 is YENEEA. The CDR3 is made up of 14 amino acids.

This clone was observed a handful of times. The rearrangement links TRBV4-2 to TRBJ2-1; D uncertain. The CDR3 runs to 16 residues. Per the germline V gene, CDR1 is LGHNA and CDR2 is YNFKEQ. Trimming removed 3 bases at V and 0 bases at J, with 12 bases between. The CDR3 DNA is TGTGCCAGCAGCCACCAGCAGGAACACTCCTACAATGAGCAGTTCTTC. Its protein is CASSHQQEHSYNEQFF.

V is TRBV7-2 and J is TRBJ1-3; tentative D call: TRBD1 (6 bases). Germline V gene sequence: CDR1 SGHTA, CDR2 FQGNSA. V was cut by 3 bases and J by 3 bases, with 12 bases left in between. The CDR3 consists of 15 residues. The CDR3 sequence is CASSFMGGLGNTIYF. Written as DNA, the CDR3 is TGTGCCAGCAGCTTCATGGGGGGGCTTGGAAACACCATATATTTT.

A few counts support this clone. The chain couples TRBV2 to TRBJ1-5; 8 bases map to TRBD1. The V gene's germline CDR1 is SNHLY and CDR2 FYNNEI. Trimming at V came to 8 bases and at J to 6 bases, leaving 12 bases not matched to a gene. There are 15 residues in the CDR3. CDR3 region: CASEGTGGGGQPQHF. DNA for the CDR3: TGTGCCAGCGAGGGAACAGGGGGTGGAGGTCAGCCCCAGCATTTT.

Details on this clone: One end of the junction fails to match germline, which may point to a read error. The chain couples TRBV20-1 to TRBJ1-2; weak D call: TRBD1 (5 bases). Germline-derived CDR1 and CDR2 are DFQATT and SNEGSKA (reference sequence). The CDR3 length is 11 residues. Here the CDR3 reads CSALRGYGCTF. CDR3 bases: TGCAGTGCTCTAAGGGGCTATGGCTGCACCTTC.

The rearrangement joins TRBV11-2 to TRBJ1-5; D possibly corresponds to TRBD1 (5 bases). The CDR3 extends over 15 amino acids. V dropped 5 bases and J dropped 0 bases, with 11 bases sitting between them. CDR1 SGHAT and CDR2 FQNNGV come from the germline V gene. CDR3 nucleotide sequence: TGTGCCAGCAGCATTACCAGGGATAGCAATCAGCCCCAGCATTTT. This gives the protein CASSITRDSNQPQHF.

This clone showed up just a few times. The chain joins TRBV28 to TRBJ2-1; 11 bases fit TRBD2. V was clipped by 0 bases and J by 5 bases; unmatched bases: 3. Germline CDR1 is MDHEN and CDR2 is SYDVKM. The CDR3 spans 16 residues. Here the CDR3 reads CASSLWLAGGNNEQFF. In DNA, the CDR3 is TGTGCCAGCAGTTTATGGTTAGCGGGGGGGAACAATGAGCAGTTCTTC.

The gene calls are TRBV30 and TRBJ2-2; 9 nucleotides line up with TRBD1. The CDR3 sequence is 16 residues long. The trim removed 2 bases at V and 8 bases at J, leaving 12 bases unmatched. The germline V gene has CDR1 GTSNPN and CDR2 SVGIG (reference sequence). The CDR3 DNA reads as TGTGCCTGGAGTACCCCGGGACAGGGCCTGAGGGGGGAGCTGTTTTTT. It yields the protein CAWSTPGQGLRGELFF.

This chain joins TRBV15 and TRBJ1-4; no firm D call. V gave up 0 bases and J gave up 8 bases, with 4 bases separating them. Germline loops: CDR1 LNHNV, CDR2 YYDKDF (reference sequence). The CDR3 is 12 residues long. The CDR3: CATSRESEKLFF. CDR3 nucleotides: TGTGCCACCAGCAGAGAATCGGAAAAACTGTTTTTT.

The V and J genes are TRBV27 and TRBJ2-5, with 8 bases matching TRBD2. Germline lookup yields CDR1 MNHEY and CDR2 SMNVEV (reference sequence). The J segment lost 5 bases and the V segment lost 3 bases, leaving 11 bases of the junction unmatched. The CDR3 contains 16 residues. As DNA, the CDR3 is TGTGCCAGCAGTTTCCTCGCCGGGAGGGCTGGTGAGACCCAGTACTTC. Its translation is CASSFLAGRAGETQYF.

The CDR3 loop reads CASSLVGLPSGEQYF. The DNA for the CDR3 is TGCGCCAGCAGCTTGGTTGGGCTACCCTCGGGGGAGCAGTACTTC. The chain recombines TRBV5-1 with TRBJ2-7; D is possibly TRBD2 (5 bases). CDR1 SGHRS and CDR2 YFSETQ come from the germline V gene. V gave up 0 bases and J gave up 7 bases, with 17 bases separating them. The CDR3 contains 15 residues.

This clone appeared a few times. This rearrangement joins TRBV7-9 to TRBJ1-2; tentative D call: TRBD1 (5 bases). There are 15 residues in the CDR3. Trimming took 0 bases from V and 4 from J, leaving 12 bases between them. Germline V gene data show CDR1 as SEHNR and CDR2 as FQNEAQ (reference sequence). This CDR3 reads CASSLAGGLFYGYTF. The DNA of the CDR3 is TGTGCCAGCAGCTTAGCGGGGGGACTCTTCTATGGCTACACCTTC. Combining the CDR3 with reference TRBV7-9 and TRBJ1-2 gives the whole variable domain DTGVSQNPRHKITKRGQNVTFRCDPISEHNRLYWYRQTLGQGPEFLTYFQNEAQLEKSRLLSDRFSAERPKGSFSTLEIQRTEQGDSAMYLCASSLAGGLFYGYTFGSGTRLTVV.

The chain combines TRBV7-2 with TRBJ1-1; D may be TRBD1 (5 bases). The CDR3 sequence is 14 residues long. V was trimmed by 6 bases and J by 1 base, leaving 12 bases between them. Germline assignment: CDR1 SGHTA and CDR2 FQGNSA. CDR3 sequence reads: CASSPGSGNTEAFF. In nucleotides, the CDR3 is TGTGCCAGCAGTCCAGGGTCGGGGAACACTGAAGCTTTCTTT. The full variable domain, its missing parts supplied by reference TRBV7-2 and TRBJ1-1, is GAGVSQSPSNKVTEKGKDVELRCDPISGHTALYWYRQSLGQGLEFLIYFQGNSAPDKSGLPSDRFSAERTGGSVSTLTIQRTQQEDSAVYLCASSPGSGNTEAFFGQGTRLTVV.

The chain recombines TRBV9 with TRBJ2-2; D remains unclear. From germline, CDR1 is SGDLS and CDR2 YYNGEE. Trimming removed 2 bases at V and 3 bases at J, with 5 bases between. This CDR3 is built from 13 residues. In DNA, the CDR3 is TGTGCCAGCAGCGTCCCATACACCGGGGAGCTGTTTTTT. Encoded protein: CASSVPYTGELFF.

Only a few counts were recorded for this clone. The chain combines TRBV4-3 with TRBJ2-3; 9 bases fit TRBD2. V lost 6 bases, J lost 6 bases, and 13 bases stayed unmatched. Per the germline V gene, CDR1 is LGHNA and CDR2 is YSLEER. This CDR3 is 16 amino acids long. In DNA, the CDR3 is TGCGCCAGCAGTCCATGGTTAGCGGGGGAATCGGATACGCAGTATTTT. This gives the protein CASSPWLAGESDTQYF.

This clone has only a few counts. The chain carries TRBV29-1 and TRBJ2-1, with 10 bases matching TRBD1. Looked up from germline, CDR1 is SQVTM and CDR2 is ANQGSEA. The junction had 3 bases not matched to a gene; V was cut back by 5 bases and J by 8 bases. CDR3 length equals 12 residues. CDR3 DNA: TGCAGCGTTCGACAGGGGGCGGATGAGCAGTTCTTC. It encodes CSVRQGADEQFF.

This clone has more than one count but fewer than ten. V gene TRBV18 combines with J gene TRBJ1-1; D not resolved. Germline CDR1 is KGHSH and CDR2 is LQKENI. The V end was cut by 6 bases, the J end by 0 bases, with 11 bases between. This CDR3 has 14 residues. The CDR3 nucleotides read TGTGCCAGCTCCCCTTACACCCTGAACACTGAAGCTTTCTTT. Translated: CASSPYTLNTEAFF.

This clone has just a few counts. The V and J genes are TRBV19 and TRBJ2-3; 7 nucleotides line up with TRBD1. The CDR3 extends over 15 amino acids. The V gene's germline CDR1 is LNHDA and CDR2 SQIVND (reference sequence). Trimming removed 5 bases from V and 7 bases from J; junction bases left unmatched: 12. The CDR3 spells CASSLPGQKSNTQYF. CDR3 nucleotide sequence: TGTGCCAGTAGTCTGCCGGGACAGAAATCCAATACGCAGTATTTT. Supplemented by reference TRBV19 and TRBJ2-3, the full variable domain reads DGGITQSPKYLFRKEGQNVTLSCEQNLNHDAMYWYRQDPGQGLRLIYYSQIVNDFQKGDIAEGYSVSREKKESFPLTVTSAQKNPTAFYLCASSLPGQKSNTQYFGPGTRLTVL.